This T cell receptor (beta chain) was obtained from a study of T cells after yellow fever vaccination. Germline-derived CDR1 and CDR2 are MGHRA and YSYEKL. The ends lost 3 bases at V and 8 bases at J; junction bases unmatched: 8. The CDR3 consists of 15 residues. This clonotype was seen more than once but under ten times. TCRdb itself ran the 5' RACE reads through MiXCR, one entry per CDR3 protein. Of some 320,000 distinct CDR3 sequences detected, about 8.7% appear once; the ten largest clones hold under 20%. J is TRBJ1-4 and V is TRBV4-1; 8 bases match TRBD1. The sequences come from PBMCs, collected on the day of the first yellow fever vaccination. This clonotype originated in a man aged 18 to 35 who received the YFV17D yellow fever vaccine. The CDR3 region is CASSQAGTGWEKLFF. In DNA form, the CDR3 reads TGCGCCAGCAGCCAGGCAGGGACAGGTTGGGAAAAACTGTTTTTT.